This T cell receptor beta chain was sequenced in a study of blood T cell repertoires in COVID-19. Study details: Acute and convalescent COVID-19 samples came from the United States, Italy and Spain. PBMCs, B-cell-depleted T cells, or T cells provided the cDNA or gDNA that made up the material.

Per the study methods: Amplifying reference gene primers gave estimates of nucleated cell counts. Produced via immunoSEQ multiplex PCR; TCRdb's table is partial and in-frame only. That table furnishes V, J and clone size, whereas the DNA furnished D and trimming. The sample includes about 30,000 clones, around 89% of them seen just once. The ends were cut back, 3 bases at V and 2 bases at J, with 8 bases in the middle. The CDR3 length is 13 residues. The V gene's germline CDR1 is MDHEN and CDR2 SYDVKM. The sequenced material came from peripheral blood. The TCR was taken from an elderly man with acute or convalescent COVID-19. The chain uses TRBV28 and TRBJ2-7; no clear D gene. In DNA form, the CDR3 reads TGTGCCAGCAGTTTCAGCGTGCCCTACGAGCAGTACTTC. This sequence encodes CASSFSVPYEQYF. Drawing the rest from reference TRBV28 and TRBJ2-7, the complete variable domain is DVKVTQSSRYLVKRTGEKVFLECVQDMDHENMFWYRQDPGLGLRLIYFSYDVKMKEKGDIPEGYSVSREKKERFSLILESASTNQTSMYLCASSFSVPYEQYFGPGTRLTVT.